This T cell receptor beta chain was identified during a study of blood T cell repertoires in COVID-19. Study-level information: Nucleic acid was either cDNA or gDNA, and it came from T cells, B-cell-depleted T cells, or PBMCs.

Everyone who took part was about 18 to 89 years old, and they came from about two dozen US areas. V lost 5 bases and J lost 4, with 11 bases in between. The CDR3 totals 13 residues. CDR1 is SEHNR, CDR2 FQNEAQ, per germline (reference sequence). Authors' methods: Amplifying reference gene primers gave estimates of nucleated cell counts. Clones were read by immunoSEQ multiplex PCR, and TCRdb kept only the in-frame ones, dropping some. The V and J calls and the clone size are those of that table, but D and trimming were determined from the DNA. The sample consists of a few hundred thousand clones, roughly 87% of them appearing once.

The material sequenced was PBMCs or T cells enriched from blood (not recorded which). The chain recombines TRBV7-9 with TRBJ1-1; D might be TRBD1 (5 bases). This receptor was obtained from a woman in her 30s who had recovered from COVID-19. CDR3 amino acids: CASSQGIATEAFF. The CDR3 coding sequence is TGTGCCAGCAGCCAGGGTATAGCCACTGAAGCTTTCTTT.